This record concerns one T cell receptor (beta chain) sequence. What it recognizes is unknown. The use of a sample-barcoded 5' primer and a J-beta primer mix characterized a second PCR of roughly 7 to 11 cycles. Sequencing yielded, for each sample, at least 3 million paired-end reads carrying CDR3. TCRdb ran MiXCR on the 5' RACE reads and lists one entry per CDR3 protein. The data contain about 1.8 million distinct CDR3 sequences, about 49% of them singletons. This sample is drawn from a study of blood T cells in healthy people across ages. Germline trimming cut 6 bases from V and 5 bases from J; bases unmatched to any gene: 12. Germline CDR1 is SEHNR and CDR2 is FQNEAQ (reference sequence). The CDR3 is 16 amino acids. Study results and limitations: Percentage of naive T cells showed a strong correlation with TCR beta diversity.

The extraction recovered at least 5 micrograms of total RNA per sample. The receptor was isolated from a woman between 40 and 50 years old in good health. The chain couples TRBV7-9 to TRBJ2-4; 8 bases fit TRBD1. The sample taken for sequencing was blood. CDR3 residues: CASSRQGYGDENIQYF. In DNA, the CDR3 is TGTGCCAGCAGTCGACAGGGGTACGGTGATGAAAACATTCAGTACTTC.